The rows below give T cell receptor beta chains drawn from one sample of a study of beta chain features in type 1 diabetes. Sequenced by immunoSEQ multiplex PCR; TCRdb stores in-frame clones only, minus some. This sample has 810,000 or so clones; about a sixth occur once, and the top ten carry 0.02% to 0.025%. The sequenced sample consisted of naive CD4+ T cells from blood. The receptors stem from a woman under 30 in good health. Each CDR3 is given with its conserved first and last residue. D genes are given only for firm matches. Expanded clones get a size class; other rows say once, few or many, or leave the size out.

clone_size j_call d_call v_call cdr3_nt cdr3_aa
NA TRBJ1-4 TRBD1 TRBV6-5 TGTGCCAGCAGTTACTCCCAGGGGGGCTACGAAAAACTGTTTTTT CASSYSQGGYEKLFF
few TRBJ1-2 TRBD1 TRBV10-3 TGTGCCATCAGTGAGAAGAGGGACAGGGTTAACTATGGCTACACCTTC CAISEKRDRVNYGYTF
NA TRBJ2-5 NA TRBV10-3 TGTGCCATCAGTGAGTCGCCCGGGGGAGAGACCCAGTACTTC CAISESPGGETQYF
NA TRBJ2-5 NA TRBV28 TGTGCCAGCAGTTTGCAGTCGGGGGTCCAAGAGACCCAGTACTTC CASSLQSGVQETQYF
NA TRBJ2-1 NA TRBV7-9 TGTGCCAGCAGCTTGGCTAGCCAGTACAATGAGCAGTTCTTC CASSLASQYNEQFF
few TRBJ2-7 TRBD2 TRBV10-2 TGCGCCAGCAGAACCGGGACTAGCGGGAGAGTTAACGAGCAGTACTTC CASRTGTSGRVNEQYF
NA TRBJ1-2 TRBD1 TRBV28 TGTGCCAGCAGTTTAATCGGGACAGGAGTCAACTATGGCTACACCTTC CASSLIGTGVNYGYTF
NA TRBJ1-1 NA TRBV18 TGTGCCAGCTCACCTTTGGCGAACACTGAAGCTTTCTTT CASSPLANTEAFF
NA TRBJ2-5 NA TRBV29-1 TGCAGCGTTGGGTCCCGAGCCGGGTCCTTTGAGACCCAGTACTTC CSVGSRAGSFETQYF
few TRBJ2-1 NA TRBV5-1 TGCGCCAGCAGCTTAGAACAGCCTACCTACAATGAGCAGTTCTTC CASSLEQPTYNEQFF
NA TRBJ1-1 NA TRBV28 TGTGCCAGCAGCCCCTGGGGCACTGAAGCTTTCTTT CASSPWGTEAFF
few TRBJ2-1 TRBD2 TRBV7-3 TGTGCCAGCAGCCCAACGGGACTAGCGGACTACAATGAGCAGTTCTTC CASSPTGLADYNEQFF
NA TRBJ2-1 NA TRBV15 TGTGCCACCAGCCAGAGGGTCTCCGGAGGTACCTACAATGAGCAGTTCTTC CATSQRVSGGTYNEQFF
NA TRBJ2-4 NA TRBV7-2 TGTGCCAGCAGCTTAAGTTTAGGTTTGAGAAACATTCAGTACTTC CASSLSLGLRNIQYF
NA TRBJ2-1 TRBD2 TRBV25-1 TGTGCCTGCATCCCGGGACTAGCGGGACGTTTTAACAATGAGCAGTTCTTC CACIPGLAGRFNNEQFF
NA TRBJ1-4 NA TRBV21-1 TGTGCCGGCCTAGGAGTGGCAACTAATGAAAAACTGTTTTTT CAGLGVATNEKLFF
few TRBJ2-3 NA TRBV2 TGTGCCAGCAGTGAAAACTGGGATACGCAGTATTTT CASSENWDTQYF
few TRBJ1-5 NA TRBV28 TGTGCCAGCAGCCACCGACAGGCCGGCAATCAGCCCCAGCATTTT CASSHRQAGNQPQHF
NA TRBJ2-7 NA TRBV18 TGTGCCAGCTCACCCGGGGTATTCTACGAGCAGTACTTC CASSPGVFYEQYF
NA TRBJ2-5 NA TRBV29-1 TGCAGCGTAGGGATTTGGACGAAGACCCAGTACTTC CSVGIWTKTQYF
few TRBJ2-1 TRBD2 TRBV7-2 TGTGCCAGCACCAATGGGGGGGCTAGCGGGAGGGACCGTGAGCAGTTCTTC CASTNGGASGRDREQFF
NA TRBJ2-3 TRBD1 TRBV7-9 TGTGCCAGCAGCGTAAGGGACAGCGTCACAGATACGCAGTATTTT CASSVRDSVTDTQYF
NA TRBJ2-6 TRBD2 TRBV7-9 TGTGCCAGCAGCACAACCGGGAGGATCTCTGGGGCCAACGTCCTGACTTTC CASSTTGRISGANVLTF
NA TRBJ2-7 NA TRBV23-1 TGCGCCAGCAGTCAATTCCCGGACAGATACGAGCAGTACTTC CASSQFPDRYEQYF
NA TRBJ2-2 TRBD1 TRBV9 TGTGCCAGCAGCAGACAGGGTACCGGGGAGCTGTTTTTT CASSRQGTGELFF
few TRBJ2-1 TRBD1 TRBV19 TGTGCCAGTAGTATTACGGGACAGCTTCACAATGAGCAGTTCTTC CASSITGQLHNEQFF
NA TRBJ2-5 NA TRBV7-9 TGTGCCAGCAGCTCCTGGGAAGGGACACAAGAGACCCAGTACTTC CASSSWEGTQETQYF
NA TRBJ2-2 NA TRBV5-6 TGTGCCAGCAGCTTGGCCCCTGGGGGGCCGGGGACCGGGGAGCTGTTTTTT CASSLAPGGPGTGELFF
NA TRBJ2-1 TRBD2 TRBV15 TGTGCCACCAGCAGAGCTGGTAGCGGGGGGAATGAGCAGTTCTTC CATSRAGSGGNEQFF
NA TRBJ2-7 TRBD1 TRBV7-9 TGTGCCAGCAGCTTAGCCGGGACAGGGTCCCACGAGCAGTACTTC CASSLAGTGSHEQYF